This TCR beta chain was identified during a study of T cell repertoires in cytomegalovirus infection. Looking at the study overall: Indications of both CMV infection and matching HLA type were provided by public TCR beta signatures. Study findings and constraints: Carriage of CMV together with the relevant HLA was identifiable through cumulative public TCR beta family frequency. It was HLA-C-restricted CMV-specific TCR beta clonotypes that dominated the response ex vivo.

Concerning this clonotype: Its antigen is currently unknown.

TCRdb re-called the reads with MiXCR, one entry per CDR3 protein. The sample shows around 740,000 distinct CDR3 sequences, 35% to 40% of them seen only once. Germline V gene lookup returns CDR1 MDHEN and CDR2 SYDVKM. V dropped 11 bases and J dropped 8 bases, with 15 bases sitting between them. CDR3 length: 11 amino acids. The clonotype was recovered from a human donor in good health (CMV status not recorded). Some clones in this sample may be carry-over from other donors' samples. Sequencing was performed on PBMCs. The chain couples TRBV28 to TRBJ1-2; a possible D gene is TRBD1 (6 bases). CDR3 sequence: CASRGAGGYTF. CDR3 bases: TGTGCCTCTCGGGGGGCAGGGGGCTACACCTTC.